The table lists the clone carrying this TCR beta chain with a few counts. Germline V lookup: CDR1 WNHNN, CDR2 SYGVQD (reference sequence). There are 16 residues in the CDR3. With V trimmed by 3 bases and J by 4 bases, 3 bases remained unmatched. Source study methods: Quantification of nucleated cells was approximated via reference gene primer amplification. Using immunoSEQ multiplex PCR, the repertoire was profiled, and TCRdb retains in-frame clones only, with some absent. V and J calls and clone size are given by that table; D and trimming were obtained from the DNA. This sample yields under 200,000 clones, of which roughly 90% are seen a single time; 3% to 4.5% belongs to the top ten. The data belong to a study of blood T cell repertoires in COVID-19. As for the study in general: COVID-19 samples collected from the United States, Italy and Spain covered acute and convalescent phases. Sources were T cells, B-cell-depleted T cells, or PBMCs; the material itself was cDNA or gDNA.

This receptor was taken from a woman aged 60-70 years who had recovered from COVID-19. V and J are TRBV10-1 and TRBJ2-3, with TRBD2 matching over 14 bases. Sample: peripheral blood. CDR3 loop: CASSDRGLAGADTQYF. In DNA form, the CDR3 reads TGCGCCAGCAGTGACCGGGGACTAGCGGGGGCAGATACGCAGTATTTT.